This T cell receptor beta chain appears in the sequencing data of a study of spatial heterogeneity in lung cancer. TCRdb analysed the 5' RACE reads with MiXCR anew, one entry per CDR3 protein. The sample consists of over 90 distinct CDR3 sequences, around 25% of them appearing once. V was trimmed by 7 bases and J by 0 bases, leaving 11 bases between them. CDR3 size: 14 residues. Notes on the study in general: The number of expanded tumor alpha and beta chains correlated with mutation number.

Time point in this sample: sample taken at primary tumor resection. Within the sample, this clonotype is hyperexpanded. The antigen remains undetermined. A library made for alpha chains picked up this beta chain off target, so its size means little. Here the sequenced sample was lung tumor tissue, taken at surgery. The receptor comes from a female donor with early-stage non-small cell lung cancer. The V gene is TRBV12-3 or TRBV12-4, the J gene TRBJ2-3; D ambiguous. The CDR3 DNA sequence: TGTGCCAGCAAACCGGGCCGAAGCACAGATACGCAGTATTTT. Encoded protein: CASKPGRSTDTQYF.